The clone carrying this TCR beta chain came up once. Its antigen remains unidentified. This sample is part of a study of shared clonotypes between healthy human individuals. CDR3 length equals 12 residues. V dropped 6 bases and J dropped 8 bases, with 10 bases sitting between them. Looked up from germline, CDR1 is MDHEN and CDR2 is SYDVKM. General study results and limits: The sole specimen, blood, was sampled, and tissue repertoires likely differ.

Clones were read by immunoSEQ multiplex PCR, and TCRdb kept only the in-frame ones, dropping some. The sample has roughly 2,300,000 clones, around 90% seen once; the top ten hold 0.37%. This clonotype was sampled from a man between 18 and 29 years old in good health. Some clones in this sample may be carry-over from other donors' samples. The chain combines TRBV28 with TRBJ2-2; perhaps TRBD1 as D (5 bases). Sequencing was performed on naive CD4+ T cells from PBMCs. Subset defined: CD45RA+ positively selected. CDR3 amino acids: CASSLRVGELFF. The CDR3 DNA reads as TGTGCCAGCAGCCTCAGGGTTGGGGAGCTGTTTTTT.